The T cell receptor beta chain under discussion was sequenced for a study of T cells in Graves' hyperthyroidism and ophthalmopathy. This clonotype has at least ten counts. Antigen: not known. Researchers amplified the TCR beta CDR3 regions from RNA transcripts. First-round RT-PCR of the TCR CDR3 relied on the HTBI primer set. TCRdb recomputed calls from the multiplex PCR reads with MiXCR, one row per CDR3 protein. The profile shows a few hundred thousand distinct CDR3 sequences, approximately 19% of them singletons. The study, taken as a whole, reports: Most thyroid clonotypes with frequency above 0.001 were detected in blood.

V was shortened by 5 bases and J by 8 bases, with 10 bases between the two germline ends. The germline V gene has CDR1 MNHEY and CDR2 SMNVEV (reference sequence). CDR3 length: 13 residues. The study based diagnoses on clinical symptoms, serum thyroxine and TRAb, thyroid ultrasound and orbital computed tomography. Around 10 ml fresh peripheral blood yielded the PBMCs. The chain uses TRBV27 and TRBJ1-6; perhaps TRBD1 as D (5 bases). This clonotype was sampled from a woman under 30 with Graves' hyperthyroidism. Sequencing was done on a sample of blood. CDR3 amino acids: CASSDVGDSPLHF. The CDR3 DNA sequence: TGTGCCAGCAGTGACGTGGGGGATTCACCCCTCCACTTT.